The 19 T cell receptor beta chains in this list originate from one sample, sequenced in a study of cytomegalovirus exposure and HLA in healthy donors. PCR was performed using 60 Vbeta and 13 Jbeta primers. Sequenced by immunoSEQ multiplex PCR; TCRdb stores in-frame clones only, minus some. The sample carries 89,000 or so clones, approximately 85% recorded once. The specimen sequenced was PBMCs. Receptors were obtained from a young woman in good health and CMV-seropositive.

CDR3 in DNA: TGTGCCAGCAGCAAAGGAAGGACTGGAGAGACCCAGTACTTC. It is translated as CASSKGRTGETQYF. The chain joins TRBV21-1 to TRBJ2-5; the table's D call of TRBD2 was not tested on the DNA. TRBV21-1 is classified as a pseudogene. The CDR3 has 14 amino acids.

This chain uses TRBV9 with TRBJ2-5; 7 bases are shared with TRBD2. The trim removed 2 bases at V and 1 base at J, leaving 5 bases unmatched. Looked up from germline, CDR1 is SGDLS and CDR2 is YYNGEE. The length of the CDR3 is 15 residues. CDR3 region: CASSVPSSGQETQYF. CDR3 sequence (DNA): TGTGCCAGCAGCGTTCCATCTAGCGGCCAAGAGACCCAGTACTTC. The full variable domain, with the rest looked up from reference TRBV9 and TRBJ2-5, is DSGVTQTPKHLITATGQRVTLRCSPRSGDLSVYWYQQSLDQGLQFLIQYYNGEERAKGNILERFSAQQFPDLHSELNLSSLELGDSALYFCASSVPSSGQETQYFGPGTRLLVL.

V is TRBV28 and J is TRBJ1-1; 8 bases map to TRBD1. The CDR3 consists of 20 residues. Germline loops: CDR1 MDHEN, CDR2 SYDVKM. V trimming: 5 bases; J trimming: 0 bases; junction bases outside the gene matches: 20. The CDR3 region is CASSRATYRDRKFMNTEAFF. The CDR3 DNA is TGTGCCAGCAGTCGTGCTACGTACCGGGACAGGAAATTCATGAACACTGAAGCTTTCTTT.

The chain is built from TRBV28 and TRBJ1-2, with TRBD1 matching 10 bases. Unmatched junction bases numbered 8, after V lost 5 bases and J lost 8 bases. The CDR3 totals 14 residues. CDR1 MDHEN and CDR2 SYDVKM come from the germline V gene. The CDR3: CASSTSGQGYGYTF. Written as DNA, the CDR3 is TGTGCCAGCAGTACCTCGGGACAGGGGTACGGCTACACCTTC.

V usage is TRBV6-5 and J usage is TRBJ1-2; 7 positions match TRBD1. The CDR3 extends over 15 amino acids. V lost 5 bases to trimming and J lost 2 bases; unmatched junction nucleotides: 8. CDR1 MNHEY and CDR2 SVGAGI come from the germline V gene. The CDR3 loop is CASSQGQTRNYGYTF. The CDR3 coding sequence is TGTGCCAGCAGTCAGGGACAGACTCGAAACTATGGCTACACCTTC.

The chain has TRBV2 and TRBJ2-7, with 9 bases identical to TRBD1. Trimming took 6 bases from V and 5 from J; bases not matched to a gene: 11. The CDR3 runs to 15 residues. Germline V gives CDR1 SNHLY, CDR2 FYNNEI. The CDR3, as DNA: TGTGCCAGCAGGGGTGGGACAGGGATCCGCCACGAGCAGTACTTC. Its protein product is CASRGGTGIRHEQYF. Variable domain in full (rest from reference TRBV2 and TRBJ2-7): EPEVTQTPSHQVTQMGQEVILRCVPISNHLYFYWYRQILGQKVEFLVSFYNNEISEKSEIFDDQFSVERPDGSNFTLKIRSTKLEDSAMYFCASRGGTGIRHEQYFGPGTRLTVT.

Regarding this clone: Mismatch with germline at one junction end may stem from a read error. This chain joins TRBV7-7 and TRBJ1-3; unclear D gene. The germline V gene has CDR1 SSHAT and CDR2 FNYEAQ (reference sequence). This CDR3 spans 15 amino acids. The CDR3 nucleotides read TGTGCTAGCAGCTTAGACCGGTCCTCTGGAAACACCATATATTTT. Translating gives CASSLDRSSGNTIYF.

This sequence joins TRBV2 and TRBJ1-5; no reliable D call. CDR3 length: 14 amino acids. Germline V gene lookup returns CDR1 SNHLY and CDR2 FYNNEI. The V and J ends lost 7 bases and 1 base respectively, with 11 bases between them. CDR3 sequence reads: CASNTGSSNQPQHF. DNA for the CDR3: TGTGCCAGCAATACGGGGTCGAGCAATCAGCCCCAGCATTTT.

The rearrangement links TRBV5-1 to TRBJ2-3, with 7 bases lining up with TRBD2. V shed 0 bases and J 1 base; nucleotides not matched to a gene: 2. Germline CDR1 is SGHRS and CDR2 is YFSETQ. The CDR3 totals 15 residues. The CDR3 DNA follows: TGCGCCAGCAGCTTGGGCCTAGCGGGCACAGATACGCAGTATTTT. It encodes CASSLGLAGTDTQYF.

This sequence joins TRBV4-2 and TRBJ2-5; TRBD1 matches at 10 bases. V was clipped by 0 bases and J by 5 bases; unmatched bases: 6. CDR3 length equals 16 residues. Germline V gene sequence: CDR1 LGHNA, CDR2 YNFKEQ. CDR3 in DNA: TGTGCCAGCAGCCAAGACCGACAGGGGGCAAGGGAGACCCAGTACTTC. Its translation: CASSQDRQGARETQYF.

The V call is TRBV6-1, the J call TRBJ1-2, with no clear D. Germline assignment: CDR1 MNHNS and CDR2 SASEGT. V was clipped by 8 bases and J by 7 bases, with 8 bases between them. CDR3 size: 10 residues. In nucleotides, the CDR3 is TGTGCCAGCGGAAACAGTGGCTACACCTTC. This sequence encodes CASGNSGYTF.

The chain links TRBV9 to TRBJ2-6, with 8 nucleotides matching TRBD1. The CDR3 consists of 15 residues. CDR1 is SGDLS and CDR2 is YYNGEE in the germline V gene. The V gene end was trimmed by 3 bases and the J gene end by 4 bases; junction bases not matched to a gene: 3. The CDR3 loop reads CASSAGGGGANVLTF. CDR3 DNA sequence: TGTGCCAGCAGCGCAGGGGGCGGAGGGGCCAACGTCCTGACTTTC.

In DNA, the CDR3 is TGTGCCAGCAGTTATCGGGGTCCATACTACGAGCAGTACTTC. It translates to CASSYRGPYYEQYF. The J gene is TRBJ2-7, the V gene TRBV6-5, with D perhaps matching TRBD2 (5 bases). CDR3 size: 14 residues. Looked up from germline, CDR1 is MNHEY and CDR2 is SVGAGI. V lost 3 bases and J 3 bases, leaving 12 bases between the germline ends.

V usage is TRBV29-1 and J usage is TRBJ2-7, with TRBD1 identical over 8 bases. Germline V CDR1 and CDR2: SQVTM, ANQGSEA. The CDR3 is made up of 13 amino acids. Unmatched junction bases numbered 4, after V lost 2 bases and J lost 4 bases. The CDR3 sequence is CSVETDRGYEQYF. CDR3 coding DNA: TGCAGCGTTGAAACTGACAGGGGTTACGAGCAGTACTTC.

The chain joins TRBV28 to TRBJ2-7; 12 bases fit TRBD2. The junction had 7 bases not matched to a gene; V was cut back by 7 bases and J by 3 bases. CDR1 is MDHEN, CDR2 SYDVKM, per germline. This CDR3 is built from 15 residues. CDR3 loop: CASTPGLAGLYEQYF. The CDR3 DNA follows: TGTGCCAGCACCCCTGGACTAGCGGGGCTCTACGAGCAGTACTTC.

The chain has TRBV19 and TRBJ2-1; 8 bases fit TRBD2. With V trimmed by 8 bases and J by 8 bases, 17 bases remained unmatched. The CDR3 runs to 16 residues. Germline values: CDR1 LNHDA, CDR2 SQIVND (reference sequence). The CDR3 reads CASSFGGRSGLDEQFF. DNA of the CDR3: TGTGCCAGTTCCTTCGGCGGGAGGTCGGGTTTAGATGAGCAGTTCTTC. The full variable domain, rest sourced from reference TRBV19 and TRBJ2-1, is DGGITQSPKYLFRKEGQNVTLSCEQNLNHDAMYWYRQDPGQGLRLIYYSQIVNDFQKGDIAEGYSVSREKKESFPLTVTSAQKNPTAFYLCASSFGGRSGLDEQFFGPGTRLTVL.

CDR3 DNA sequence: TGCAGCGTTGCGGAAGGGGGCGGGGAGACCCAGTACTTC. Translating gives CSVAEGGGETQYF. This chain connects TRBV29-1 to TRBJ2-5, with 7 bases matching TRBD1. The germline V gene encodes CDR1 SQVTM and CDR2 ANQGSEA. V lost 4 bases, J lost 5 bases, and 7 bases stayed unmatched. This CDR3 region has 13 residues.

The J gene is TRBJ2-3, the V gene TRBV4-1, with 11 bases aligning to TRBD2. The CDR3 totals 17 residues. Germline lookup yields CDR1 MGHRA and CDR2 YSYEKL. V dropped 0 bases and J dropped 2; count of bases not matched to a gene: 4. Here the CDR3 reads CASSQERLAGNTDTQYF. The CDR3 DNA follows: TGCGCCAGCAGCCAAGAACGACTAGCGGGGAACACAGATACGCAGTATTTT.

V usage is TRBV27 and J usage is TRBJ1-3, with D maybe TRBD1 (6 bases). V was shortened by 5 bases and J by 2 bases, with 10 bases between the two germline ends. Germline CDR1 MNHEY, CDR2 SMNVEV (reference sequence). There are 14 residues in the CDR3. CDR3 DNA sequence: TGTGCCAGCAGTCGCGCAGGGGCTGGAAACACCATATATTTT. Its translation: CASSRAGAGNTIYF.